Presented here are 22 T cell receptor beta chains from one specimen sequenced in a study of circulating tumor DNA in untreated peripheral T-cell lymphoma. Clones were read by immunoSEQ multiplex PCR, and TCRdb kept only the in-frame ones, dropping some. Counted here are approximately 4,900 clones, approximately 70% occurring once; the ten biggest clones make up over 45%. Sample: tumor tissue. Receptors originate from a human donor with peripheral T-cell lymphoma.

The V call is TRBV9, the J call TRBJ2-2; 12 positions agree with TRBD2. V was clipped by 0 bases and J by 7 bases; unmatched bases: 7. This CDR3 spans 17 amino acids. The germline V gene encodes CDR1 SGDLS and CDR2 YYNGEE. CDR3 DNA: TGTGCCAGCAGCGTAGAAGTAGGACTAGCGGGAAACGGGGAGCTGTTTTTT. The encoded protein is CASSVEVGLAGNGELFF.

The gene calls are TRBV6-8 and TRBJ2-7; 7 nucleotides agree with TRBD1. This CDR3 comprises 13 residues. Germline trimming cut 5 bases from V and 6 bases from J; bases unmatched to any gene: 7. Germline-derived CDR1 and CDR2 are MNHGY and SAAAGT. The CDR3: CASSDNRGIEQYF. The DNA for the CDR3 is TGTGCCAGCAGTGATAACAGGGGCATCGAGCAGTACTTC.

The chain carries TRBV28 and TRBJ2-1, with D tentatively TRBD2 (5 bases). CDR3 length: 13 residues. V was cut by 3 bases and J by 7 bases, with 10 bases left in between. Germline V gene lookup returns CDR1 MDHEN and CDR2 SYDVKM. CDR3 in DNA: TGTGCCAGCAGTTTTGAGGGTAGAAATGAGCAGTTCTTC. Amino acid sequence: CASSFEGRNEQFF.

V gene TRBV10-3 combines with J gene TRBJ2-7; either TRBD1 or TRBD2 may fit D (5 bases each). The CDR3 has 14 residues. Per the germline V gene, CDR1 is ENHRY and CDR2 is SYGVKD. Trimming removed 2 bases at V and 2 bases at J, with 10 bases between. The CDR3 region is CAISEGTGTYEQYF. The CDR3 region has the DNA TGTGCCATCAGTGAGGGGACGGGAACCTACGAGCAGTACTTC.

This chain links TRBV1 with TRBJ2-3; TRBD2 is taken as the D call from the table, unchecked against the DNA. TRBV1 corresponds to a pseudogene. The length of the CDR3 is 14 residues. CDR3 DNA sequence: TGCGCCAGCAGCCAAGGAGGATCGTTTGGGACGCAGTATTTT. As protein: CASSQGGSFGTQYF.

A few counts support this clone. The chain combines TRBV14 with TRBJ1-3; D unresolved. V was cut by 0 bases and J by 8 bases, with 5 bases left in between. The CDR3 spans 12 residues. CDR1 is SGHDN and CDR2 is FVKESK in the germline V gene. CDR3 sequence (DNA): TGTGCCAGCAGCCAAGATACCCACACCATATATTTT. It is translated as CASSQDTHTIYF.

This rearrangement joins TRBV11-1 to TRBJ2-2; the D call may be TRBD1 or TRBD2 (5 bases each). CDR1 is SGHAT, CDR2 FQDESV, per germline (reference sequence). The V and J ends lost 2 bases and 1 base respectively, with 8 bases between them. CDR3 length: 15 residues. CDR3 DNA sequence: TGTGCCAGCAGCTTATATGGGGGGAACACCGGGGAGCTGTTTTTT. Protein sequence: CASSLYGGNTGELFF.

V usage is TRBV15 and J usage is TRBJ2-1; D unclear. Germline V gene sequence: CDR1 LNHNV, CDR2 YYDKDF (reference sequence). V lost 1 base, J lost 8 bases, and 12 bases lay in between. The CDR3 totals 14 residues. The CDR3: CATSRGYKGYEQFF. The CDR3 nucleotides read TGTGCCACCAGCAGAGGGTACAAGGGCTATGAGCAGTTCTTC.

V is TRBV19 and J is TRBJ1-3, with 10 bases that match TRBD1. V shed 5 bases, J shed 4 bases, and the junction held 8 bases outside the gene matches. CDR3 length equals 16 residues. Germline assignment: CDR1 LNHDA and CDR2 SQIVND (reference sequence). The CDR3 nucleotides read TGTGCCAGTAGTTTAGCCGGGACAGGGGTAGGAAACACCATATATTTT. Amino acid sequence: CASSLAGTGVGNTIYF.

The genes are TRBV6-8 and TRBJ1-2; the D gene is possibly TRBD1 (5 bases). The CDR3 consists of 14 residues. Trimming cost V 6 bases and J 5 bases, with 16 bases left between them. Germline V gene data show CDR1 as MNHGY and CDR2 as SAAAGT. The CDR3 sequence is CASRPGGSSYGYTF. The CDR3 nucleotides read TGTGCCAGCAGGCCCGGGGGGTCCTCATATGGCTACACCTTC.

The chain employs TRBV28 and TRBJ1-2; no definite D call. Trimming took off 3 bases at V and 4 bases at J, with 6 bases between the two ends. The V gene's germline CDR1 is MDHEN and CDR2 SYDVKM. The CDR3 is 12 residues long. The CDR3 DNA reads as TGTGCCAGCAGTTTGCCTCTCTATGGCTACACCTTC. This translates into CASSLPLYGYTF.

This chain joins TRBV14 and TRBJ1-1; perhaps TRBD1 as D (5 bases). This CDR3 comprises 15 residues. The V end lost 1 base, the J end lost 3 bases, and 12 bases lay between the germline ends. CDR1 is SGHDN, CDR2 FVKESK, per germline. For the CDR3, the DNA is TGTGCCAGCAGCCAAGTGGGGGTCTCCTACACTGAAGCTTTCTTT. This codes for CASSQVGVSYTEAFF.

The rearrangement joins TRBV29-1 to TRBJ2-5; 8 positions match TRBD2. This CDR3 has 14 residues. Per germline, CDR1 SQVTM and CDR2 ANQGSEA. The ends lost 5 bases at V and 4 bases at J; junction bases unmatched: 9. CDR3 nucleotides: TGCAGCGTTAAAAGAGCGGGAGTACGAGAGACCCAGTACTTC. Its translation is CSVKRAGVRETQYF. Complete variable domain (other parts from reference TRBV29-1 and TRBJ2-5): SAVISQKPSRDICQRGTSLTIQCQVDSQVTMMFWYRQQPGQSLTLIATANQGSEATYESGFVIDKFPISRPNLTFSTLTVSNMSPEDSSIYLCSVKRAGVRETQYFGPGTRLLVL.

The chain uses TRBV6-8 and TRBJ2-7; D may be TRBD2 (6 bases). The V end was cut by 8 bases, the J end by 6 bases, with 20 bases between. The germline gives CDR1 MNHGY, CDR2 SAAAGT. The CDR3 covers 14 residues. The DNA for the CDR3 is TGTGCCAGCTCGAGTAGGGACTGGGTCGGCGAGCAGTACTTC. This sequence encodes CASSSRDWVGEQYF.

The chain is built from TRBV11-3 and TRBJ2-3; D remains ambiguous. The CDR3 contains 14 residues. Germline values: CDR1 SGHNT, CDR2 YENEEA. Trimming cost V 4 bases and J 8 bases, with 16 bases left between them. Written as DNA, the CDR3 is TGTGCCAGCAGCTCCAACTCCGGCTTGGGTACGCAGTATTTT. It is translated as CASSSNSGLGTQYF.

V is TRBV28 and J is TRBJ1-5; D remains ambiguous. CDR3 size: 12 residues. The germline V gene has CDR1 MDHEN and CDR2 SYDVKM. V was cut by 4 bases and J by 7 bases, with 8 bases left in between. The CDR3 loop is CASSSDSQPQHF. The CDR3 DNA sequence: TGTGCCAGCAGTTCGGACTCCCAGCCCCAGCATTTT.

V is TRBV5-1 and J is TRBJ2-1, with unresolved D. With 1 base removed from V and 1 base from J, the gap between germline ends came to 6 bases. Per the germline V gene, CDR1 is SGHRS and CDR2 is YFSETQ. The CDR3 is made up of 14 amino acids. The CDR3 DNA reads TGCGCCAGCAGCTTGTCGCTTTCCTACAATGAGCAGTTCTTC. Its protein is CASSLSLSYNEQFF.

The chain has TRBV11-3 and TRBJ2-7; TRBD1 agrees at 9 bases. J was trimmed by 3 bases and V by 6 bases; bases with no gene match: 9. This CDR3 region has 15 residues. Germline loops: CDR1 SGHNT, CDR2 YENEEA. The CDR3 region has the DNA TGTGCCAGCAGGTTGGGGACAGGGAATCGCTACGAGCAGTACTTC. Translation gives CASRLGTGNRYEQYF.

Written as DNA, the CDR3 is TGTGCCACCAGCAGAGATTTCCTTGGAGAGACCCAGTACTTC. This translates into CATSRDFLGETQYF. The chain combines TRBV15 with TRBJ2-5; D unclear. Trimming shortened V by 0 bases and J by 4 bases, and 9 bases separated the two germline ends. The germline gives CDR1 LNHNV, CDR2 YYDKDF (reference sequence). The CDR3 is 14 amino acids.

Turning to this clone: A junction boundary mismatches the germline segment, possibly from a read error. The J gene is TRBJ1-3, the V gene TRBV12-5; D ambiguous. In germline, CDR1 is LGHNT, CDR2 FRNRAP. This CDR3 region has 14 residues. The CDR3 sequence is CASGLGISRNTIYF. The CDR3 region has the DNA TGTGCTAGTGGTTTGGGCATCTCTAGAAACACCATATATTTT.

The CDR3 spells CASTWDSYGYTF. CDR3 nucleotide sequence: TGTGCCAGTACCTGGGACAGCTATGGCTACACCTTC. This chain links TRBV19 with TRBJ1-2; 7 nucleotides align to TRBD1. The ends lost 7 bases at V and 4 bases at J; junction bases unmatched: 3. The CDR3 extends over 12 amino acids. CDR1 is LNHDA, CDR2 SQIVND, per germline (reference sequence).

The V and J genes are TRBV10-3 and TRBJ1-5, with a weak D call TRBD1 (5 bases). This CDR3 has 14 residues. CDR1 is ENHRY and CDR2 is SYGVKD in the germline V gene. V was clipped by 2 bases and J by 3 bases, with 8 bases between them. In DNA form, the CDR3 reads TGTGCCATCAGTGAGAGGGGACTCAATCAGCCCCAGCATTTT. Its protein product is CAISERGLNQPQHF.